Listed here are 2 T cell receptor beta chains from one sample, sequenced in a study of T cell clones after liver transplantation. The protocol was immunoSEQ multiplex PCR, while the TCRdb copy is restricted to in-frame clones and leaves out a portion. This table holds around 35,000 clones, around 94% found once. Specimen: CD8+ T cells from blood, collected 12 months after liver transplant. The source is a human patient who received a liver transplant. Some T cells may be provided by the graft donor.

The gene calls are TRBV7-9 and TRBJ2-7; 7 bases match TRBD1. Trimming took 5 bases from V and 4 from J; bases not matched to a gene: 11. CDR1 SEHNR and CDR2 FQNEAQ come from the germline V gene (reference sequence). The CDR3 is made up of 15 amino acids. The DNA of the CDR3 is TGTGCCAGCAGCCCCCGACAGGGCGGAAGGTACGAGCAGTACTTC. It encodes CASSPRQGGRYEQYF.

The V gene is TRBV27, the J gene TRBJ2-1; the match to TRBD2 covers 8 bases. The V and J ends lost 4 bases and 8 bases, in that order; junction bases with no gene match: 13. CDR3 length: 16 residues. Germline V CDR1 and CDR2: MNHEY, SMNVEV (reference sequence). CDR3 coding DNA: TGTGCCAGCAGTTCCCAACCGGGACTAGTGGGGGATGAGCAGTTCTTC. Its translation is CASSSQPGLVGDEQFF.